The next 7 T cell receptor beta chains were all read from a single sample in a study of Graves' ophthalmopathy and Graves' hyperthyroidism. Scientists amplified the TCR beta CDR3 regions from RNA transcripts. The library came from an HTBI-primed first-round RT-PCR and a second-round multiplex PCR. MiXCR, applied by TCRdb to the multiplex PCR reads, yields one record per CDR3 protein. Among about 500,000 distinct CDR3 sequences, approximately 14% were seen once, and the ten largest hold approximately 9.8%. The source material was blood. The receptors were gathered from a woman aged 30 to 39 with Graves' ophthalmopathy.

Many counts were recorded for this clonotype. This chain connects TRBV15 to TRBJ1-3; D is unclear. Trimming left V 1 base short and J 4 bases short, with 5 bases between. CDR3 length: 13 amino acids. Germline CDR1 is LNHNV and CDR2 is YYDKDF (reference sequence). The CDR3 here is CATSRVGGNTIYF. The CDR3 DNA is TGTGCCACCAGCAGAGTGGGGGGAAACACCATATATTTT.

The V call is TRBV7-9, the J call TRBJ2-7; D is undetermined. CDR1 SEHNR and CDR2 FQNEAQ come from the germline V gene (reference sequence). The CDR3 has 12 amino acids. The V and J ends lost 5 bases and 5 bases respectively, with 10 bases between them. CDR3 bases: TGTGCCAGCAGCCCCTCATGGGACGAGCAGTACTTC. Amino acids: CASSPSWDEQYF.

This clonotype was counted many times. The chain uses TRBV7-2 and TRBJ1-2; D not resolved. Germline assignment: CDR1 SGHTA and CDR2 FQGNSA. There are 14 residues in the CDR3. The germline V and J ends were trimmed by 2 bases and 4 bases, with 11 bases remaining between them. CDR3: CASSLYEISYGYTF. The DNA for the CDR3 is TGTGCCAGCAGCTTATACGAGATTTCCTATGGCTACACCTTC.

The gene calls are TRBV30 and TRBJ1-1; no clear D gene. The CDR3 consists of 12 residues. The V and J ends lost 8 bases and 5 bases respectively, with 15 bases between them. CDR1 and CDR2 (germline): GTSNPN, SVGIG (reference sequence). The CDR3: CARDRPGTEAFF. Here the CDR3 DNA reads TGTGCCCGCGACCGACCGGGGACTGAAGCTTTCTTT.

In its sample, this clonotype was seen many times. The rearrangement uses TRBV19 and TRBJ1-1; no firm D call. Germline CDR1 is LNHDA and CDR2 is SQIVND (reference sequence). V shed 1 base and J shed 6 bases, with 12 bases lying between them. This CDR3 comprises 14 residues. The CDR3, as DNA: TGTGCCAGTAGTATAGGATCCGGTTTCGCTGAAGCTTTCTTT. Translated: CASSIGSGFAEAFF. Using reference TRBV19 and TRBJ1-1 for the parts outside the CDR3, the full variable domain is DGGITQSPKYLFRKEGQNVTLSCEQNLNHDAMYWYRQDPGQGLRLIYYSQIVNDFQKGDIAEGYSVSREKKESFPLTVTSAQKNPTAFYLCASSIGSGFAEAFFGQGTRLTVV.

This clonotype was recorded many times. The chain links TRBV5-1 to TRBJ2-7; D uncertain. This CDR3 is built from 14 residues. Trimming cost V 0 bases and J 4 bases, with 11 bases left between them. Germline V gene sequence: CDR1 SGHRS, CDR2 YFSETQ. Here the CDR3 reads CASSLETEIYEQYF. The CDR3 nucleotides are TGCGCCAGCAGCTTGGAGACTGAAATTTACGAGCAGTACTTC.

This clonotype was detected ten times or more. V is TRBV12-3 or TRBV12-4 and J is TRBJ2-5; D might be TRBD1 (7 bases). Trimming shortened V by 1 base and J by 1 base, and 13 bases separated the two germline ends. The CDR3 spans 16 residues. CDR3 residues: CASSLGGGQAQETQYF. The CDR3 DNA reads TGTGCCAGCAGTTTAGGGGGAGGACAGGCCCAAGAGACCCAGTACTTC.